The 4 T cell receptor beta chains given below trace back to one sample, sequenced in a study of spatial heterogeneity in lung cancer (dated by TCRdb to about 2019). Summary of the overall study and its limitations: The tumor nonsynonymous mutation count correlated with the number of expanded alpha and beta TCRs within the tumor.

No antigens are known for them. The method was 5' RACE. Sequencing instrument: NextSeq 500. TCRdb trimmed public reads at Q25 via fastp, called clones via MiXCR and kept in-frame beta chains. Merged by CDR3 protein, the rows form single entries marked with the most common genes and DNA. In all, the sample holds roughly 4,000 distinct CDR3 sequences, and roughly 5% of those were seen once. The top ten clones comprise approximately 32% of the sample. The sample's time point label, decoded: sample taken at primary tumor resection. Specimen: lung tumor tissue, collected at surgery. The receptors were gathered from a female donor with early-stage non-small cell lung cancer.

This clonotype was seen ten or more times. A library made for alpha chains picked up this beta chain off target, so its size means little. The CDR3 sequence is CATSGSVRETQYF. The CDR3 nucleotides are TGTGCCACCAGCGGGTCAGTCCGAGAGACCCAGTACTTC. The V gene is TRBV15, the J gene TRBJ2-5; no clear D gene. V was clipped by 5 bases and J by 4 bases, with 11 bases between them. The CDR3 runs to 13 residues. CDR1 and CDR2 from the germline V gene are LNHNV and YYDKDF (reference sequence).

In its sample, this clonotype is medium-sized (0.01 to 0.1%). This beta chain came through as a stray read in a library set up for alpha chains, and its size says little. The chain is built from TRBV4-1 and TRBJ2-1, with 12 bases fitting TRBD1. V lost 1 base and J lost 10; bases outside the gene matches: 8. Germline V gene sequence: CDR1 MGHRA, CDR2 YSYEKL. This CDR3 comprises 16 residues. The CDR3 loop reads CASSQVGTGGLEEQFF. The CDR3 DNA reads TGCGCCAGCAGCCAAGTTGGGACAGGGGGCCTGGAGGAGCAGTTCTTC.

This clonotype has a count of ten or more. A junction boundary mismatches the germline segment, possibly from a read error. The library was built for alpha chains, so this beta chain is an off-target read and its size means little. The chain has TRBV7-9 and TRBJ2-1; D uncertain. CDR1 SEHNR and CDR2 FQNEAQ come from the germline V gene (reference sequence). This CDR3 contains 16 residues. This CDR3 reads CASSVAGRSTYNEQFF. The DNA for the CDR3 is TGTGCCAGCAGCGTAGCAGGACGTTCGACCTACAATGAGCAGTTCTTC.

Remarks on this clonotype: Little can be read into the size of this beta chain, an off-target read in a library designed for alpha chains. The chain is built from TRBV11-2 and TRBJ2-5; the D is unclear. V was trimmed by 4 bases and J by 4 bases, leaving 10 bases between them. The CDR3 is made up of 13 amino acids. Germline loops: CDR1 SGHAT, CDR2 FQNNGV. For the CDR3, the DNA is TGTGCCAGCAGCTGGGATAGTCGAGAGACCCAGTACTTC. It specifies CASSWDSRETQYF.